Listed below are T cell receptor beta chains from one sample, sequenced in a study of cytomegalovirus exposure and HLA in healthy donors. Sequenced by immunoSEQ multiplex PCR; TCRdb stores in-frame clones only, minus some. The data contain some 150,000 clones, about 78% of them singletons. The sequenced sample consisted of PBMCs. Source of these receptors: a man over 45 in good health and CMV-seropositive. Both conserved end residues are part of each CDR3. D genes are given only for firm matches. Clone size is given for some rows only: seen once, a few or many times, or a class if the clone is expanded.

D gene	J gene	clone size	V gene	CDR3 protein	CDR3 DNA
.	TRBJ1-3	.	TRBV5-5	CASSQDMAIYF	TGTGCCAGCAGCCAGGACATGGCCATATATTTT
TRBD2	TRBJ2-7	.	TRBV6-5	CASSPGLAYYYEQYF	TGTGCCAGCAGCCCGGGACTAGCGTATTACTACGAGCAGTACTTC
.	TRBJ1-2	.	TRBV5-1	CASSPEGPAIYGYTF	TGCGCCAGCAGCCCGGAGGGACCGGCAATTTATGGCTACACCTTC
.	TRBJ1-4	.	TRBV28	CASSNPSDRPNEKLFF	TGTGCCAGCAGCAACCCCAGCGACAGGCCAAATGAAAAACTGTTTTTT
.	TRBJ2-1	once	TRBV19	CASSMTAQAEQFF	TGTGCCAGTAGTATGACGGCCCAGGCTGAGCAGTTCTTC
.	TRBJ2-1	.	TRBV27	CASSLSSGVNNEQFF	TGTGCCAGCAGTTTATCGTCCGGGGTTAACAATGAGCAGTTCTTC
.	TRBJ1-5	.	TRBV6-5	CASSRQKGSNQPQHF	TGTGCCAGCAGTCGCCAAAAGGGGAGCAATCAGCCCCAGCATTTT
.	TRBJ2-7	.	TRBV5-8	CAAGGPRSYEQYF	TGTGCCGCAGGGGGGCCAAGGTCCTACGAGCAGTACTTC
TRBD1	TRBJ1-1	.	TRBV7-8	CASSFSQGAGAFF	TGTGCCAGCAGCTTTTCACAGGGGGCTGGGGCTTTCTTT
.	TRBJ1-1	.	TRBV20-1	CSASGQGFAFF	TGCAGTGCTAGTGGACAAGGGTTTGCTTTCTTT
.	TRBJ2-7	.	TRBV6-5	CASSYSRGSYEQYF	TGTGCCAGCAGTTACTCGCGGGGTTCCTACGAGCAGTACTTC
.	TRBJ1-3	once	TRBV18	CASSPSESGVLGNTIYF	TGTGCCAGCTCACCTTCAGAGAGCGGGGTCCTGGGAAACACCATATATTTT
TRBD1	TRBJ2-7	.	TRBV15	CATSRDQGGHDEQYF	TGTGCCACCAGCAGAGATCAAGGGGGCCACGACGAGCAGTACTTC
TRBD1	TRBJ1-5	.	TRBV2	CATSGQGHNQPQHF	TGTGCCACTTCGGGACAGGGACACAATCAGCCCCAGCATTTT
TRBD2	TRBJ2-1	.	TRBV7-3	CASSRVAGPDEQFF	TGTGCCAGCTCGCGGGTAGCGGGGCCGGATGAGCAGTTCTTC
.	TRBJ2-7	.	TRBV9	CASSPSPGTSTYEQYF	TGTGCCAGCAGCCCCTCACCCGGGACAAGTACCTACGAGCAGTACTTC
TRBD1	TRBJ2-5	.	TRBV27	CASSRDRGLSETQYF	TGTGCCAGCAGCCGGGACAGGGGGCTCTCGGAGACCCAGTACTTC
.	TRBJ1-1	.	TRBV18	CASSPGQNTEAFF	TGTGCCAGCTCGCCCGGACAGAACACTGAAGCTTTCTTT
.	TRBJ1-4	.	TRBV29-1	CSVGGQANEKLFF	TGCAGCGTTGGAGGGCAGGCTAATGAAAAACTGTTTTTT
.	TRBJ1-5	.	TRBV27	CASQTVGQPQHF	TGTGCCAGCCAGACTGTTGGACAGCCCCAGCATTTT
TRBD1	TRBJ2-3	once	TRBV5-8	CASSARGQGTDTQYF	TGTGCCAGCAGCGCTCGGGGACAGGGCACAGATACGCAGTATTTT
.	TRBJ2-5	.	TRBV7-9	CASSRGQQEAQYF	TGTGCCAGCAGCCGAGGACAGCAAGAGGCCCAGTACTTC
TRBD1	TRBJ1-1	.	TRBV5-1	CASSLAPGQGNTEAFF	TGCGCCAGCAGCTTGGCCCCGGGACAGGGAAACACTGAAGCTTTCTTT
TRBD1	TRBJ2-5	.	TRBV7-9	CASSLDRGRETQYF	TGTGCCAGCAGCTTAGACAGGGGGCGGGAGACCCAGTACTTC
.	TRBJ2-1	few	TRBV7-2	CASTLSGNEQFF	TGTGCCAGCACCCTTAGCGGCAATGAGCAGTTCTTC
TRBD2	TRBJ2-3	medium-sized	TRBV6-1	CASRRGGDTDTQYF	TGTGCCAGCAGACGCGGGGGGGACACAGATACGCAGTATTTT
TRBD1	TRBJ2-2	.	TRBV6-5	CASTRDSLYTGELFF	TGTGCCAGCACCAGGGACAGCCTCTACACCGGGGAGCTGTTTTTT
TRBD2	TRBJ2-3	once	TRBV10-1	CASSLVPSGNTDTQYF	TGCGCCAGCAGTCTCGTTCCTAGCGGAAACACAGATACGCAGTATTTT
.	TRBJ1-2	.	TRBV18	CASSNRPGEPNYGYTF	TGTGCCAGCTCCAATCGTCCGGGGGAACCTAACTATGGCTACACCTTC
TRBD2	TRBJ2-7	.	TRBV29-1	CSVVAGEVGEQYF	TGCAGCGTTGTAGCGGGAGAGGTGGGGGAGCAGTACTTC
.	TRBJ2-7	.	TRBV7-9	CASSLALGYEQYF	TGTGCCAGCAGCTTAGCTCTCGGTTACGAGCAGTACTTC
.	TRBJ2-7	.	TRBV7-2	CASSLAGAVAYEQYF	TGTGCCAGCAGCTTAGCGGGAGCGGTGGCCTACGAGCAGTACTTC
TRBD2	TRBJ2-1	.	TRBV7-2	CASITTSGRAGEQFF	TGTGCCAGCATTACGACTAGCGGGAGGGCCGGTGAGCAGTTCTTC
.	TRBJ2-7	.	TRBV6-5	CASSLLQGSYEQYF	TGTGCCAGCAGTCTCCTACAGGGATCCTACGAGCAGTACTTC
.	TRBJ1-4	.	TRBV5-8	CASSLGQRSQGEKLFF	TGTGCCAGCAGCTTGGGGCAGCGATCTCAGGGTGAAAAACTGTTTTTT
TRBD1	TRBJ1-2	once	TRBV14	CASSPEGARPYGYTF	TGTGCCAGCAGTCCCGAGGGGGCCAGACCCTATGGCTACACCTTC
TRBD1	TRBJ1-3	.	TRBV28	CASSTGASGNTIYF	TGTGCCAGCAGTACAGGGGCCTCTGGAAACACCATATATTTT
.	TRBJ1-6	once	TRBV5-1	CASSLGGPDNSPLHF	TGCGCCAGCAGCTTGGGGGGGCCCGATAATTCACCCCTCCACTTT
.	TRBJ1-1	.	TRBV6-1	CASSDGTEAFF	TGTGCCAGCAGTGACGGGACAGAAGCTTTCTTT
.	TRBJ2-1	.	TRBV2	CASSVNRARANEQFF	TGTGCCAGCAGTGTGAACAGGGCCAGGGCCAATGAGCAGTTCTTC
TRBD2	TRBJ2-5	.	TRBV5-6	CASSLTSGETQYF	TGTGCCAGCAGCCTTACTAGCGGAGAGACCCAGTACTTC
.	TRBJ1-1	few	TRBV6-6	CASSYGAGMVSPEAFF	TGTGCCAGCAGTTACGGAGCAGGGATGGTGAGCCCTGAAGCTTTCTTT
TRBD2	TRBJ2-3	.	TRBV4-1	CASSPRGSGGDTQYF	TGCGCCAGCAGCCCGAGGGGTAGCGGGGGAGATACGCAGTATTTT
TRBD2	TRBJ2-7	.	TRBV9	CASSVTSGRTYEQYF	TGTGCCAGCAGCGTGACTAGCGGGAGGACCTACGAGCAGTACTTC
.	TRBJ2-2	few	TRBV4-1	CASGQLGISNTGELFF	TGCGCCAGCGGCCAACTAGGCATCTCGAACACCGGGGAGCTGTTTTTT
.	TRBJ1-6	.	TRBV14	CASSRFGGRYTGYSPLHF	TGTGCCAGCAGCCGTTTCGGGGGACGTTACACGGGATATTCACCCCTCCACTTT
.	TRBJ1-1	few	TRBV27	CASSRGGSLRVEAFF	TGTGCCAGCAGTCGTGGAGGCTCCCTCAGAGTTGAAGCTTTCTTT
.	TRBJ2-7	.	TRBV19	CASSSGIQIYEQYF	TGTGCCAGTAGTTCCGGGATTCAAATCTACGAGCAGTACTTC
.	TRBJ2-4	.	TRBV5-4	CASSSGGVGGIAKNIQYF	TGTGCCAGCAGCTCCGGGGGGGTAGGGGGCATAGCCAAAAACATTCAGTACTTC
TRBD1	TRBJ1-2	.	TRBV7-2	CASSSPDRGRRLVYGYTF	TGTGCCAGCAGCTCCCCAGACAGGGGGCGCCGCCTGGTCTATGGCTACACCTTC
TRBD1	TRBJ1-4	few	TRBV27	CASSPDRGRNEKLFF	TGTGCCAGCAGTCCAGACAGGGGGCGCAATGAAAAACTGTTTTTT
.	TRBJ2-5	.	TRBV18	CASSPPNRESETQYF	TGTGCCAGCTCACCACCGAACAGGGAGTCAGAGACCCAGTACTTC